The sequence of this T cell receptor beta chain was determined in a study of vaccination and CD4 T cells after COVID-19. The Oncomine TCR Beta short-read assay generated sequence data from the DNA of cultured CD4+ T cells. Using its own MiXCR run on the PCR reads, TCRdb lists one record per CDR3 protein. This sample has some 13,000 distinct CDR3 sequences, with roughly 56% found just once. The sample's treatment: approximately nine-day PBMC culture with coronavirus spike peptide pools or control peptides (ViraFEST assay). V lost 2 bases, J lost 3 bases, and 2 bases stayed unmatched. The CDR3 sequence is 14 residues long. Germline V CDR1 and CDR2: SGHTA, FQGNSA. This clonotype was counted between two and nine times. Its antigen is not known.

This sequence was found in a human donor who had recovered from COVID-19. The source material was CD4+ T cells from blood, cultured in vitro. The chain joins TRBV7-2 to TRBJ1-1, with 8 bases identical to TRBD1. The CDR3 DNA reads TGTGCCAGCAGCTTACCAGGGGGCGACACTGAAGCTTTCTTT. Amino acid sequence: CASSLPGGDTEAFF.